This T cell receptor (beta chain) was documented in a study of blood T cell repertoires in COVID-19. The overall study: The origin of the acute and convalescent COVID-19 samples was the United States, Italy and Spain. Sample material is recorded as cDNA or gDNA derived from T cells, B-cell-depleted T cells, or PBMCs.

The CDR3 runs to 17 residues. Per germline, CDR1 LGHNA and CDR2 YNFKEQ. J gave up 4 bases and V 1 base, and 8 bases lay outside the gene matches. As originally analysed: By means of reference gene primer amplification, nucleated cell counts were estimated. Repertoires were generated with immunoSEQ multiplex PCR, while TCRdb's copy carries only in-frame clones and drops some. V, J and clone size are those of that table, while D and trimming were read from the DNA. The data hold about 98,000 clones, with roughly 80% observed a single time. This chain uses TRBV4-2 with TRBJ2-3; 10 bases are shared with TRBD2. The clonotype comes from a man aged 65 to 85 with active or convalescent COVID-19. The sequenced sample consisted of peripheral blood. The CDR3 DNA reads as TGTGCCAGCAGCCAAGGGGCAGCGGGGGGGTTTGCAGATACGCAGTATTTT. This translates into CASSQGAAGGFADTQYF.